This T cell receptor beta chain derives from a study of cytomegalovirus exposure and HLA in healthy donors. The PCR employed 60 Vbeta primers together with 13 Jbeta primers. The data were produced by immunoSEQ multiplex PCR, yet TCRdb's version contains in-frame clones alone and is incomplete. The sample comprises some 140,000 clones, roughly 70% of which are singletons, and approximately 1.7% rests with the top ten. The CDR3 contains 15 residues. Germline CDR1 is KGHSH and CDR2 is LQKENI. V lost 3 bases, J lost 0 bases, and 9 bases lay in between. Study-level points and caveats: For most subjects, TCR beta sequences were reported to predict HLA-A and HLA-B alleles with accuracy. The study listed roughly 160 cytomegalovirus-associated TCR beta chains.

As to this clone: Antigen specificity is unknown.

All donors participated as healthy donors of bone marrow. Nominal health characterized the donors when sampled, though unrecorded immune exposures were likely. The chain recombines TRBV18 with TRBJ2-1, with D hard to call. The sequence was obtained from a human donor in good health. Material for sequencing was PBMCs. In DNA form, the CDR3 reads TGTGCCAGCTCACCCCTAACCGGCTCCTACAATGAGCAGTTCTTC. Translated, it gives CASSPLTGSYNEQFF.